The 27 T cell receptor beta chains in this list originate from one sample, sequenced in a study of cytomegalovirus exposure and HLA in healthy donors. The PCR made use of 60 Vbeta and 13 Jbeta primers. Only in-frame clones appear in the TCRdb table, and some are missing; sequencing was by immunoSEQ multiplex PCR. This sample's clone table lists about 77,000 clones. Sequencing was done on a sample of PBMCs. The receptors were sampled from a man between 50 and 59 years old in good health and CMV-seropositive.

This chain uses TRBV7-2 with TRBJ2-1; the match to TRBD1 covers 9 bases. The CDR3 totals 15 residues. Germline trimming cut 6 bases from V and 3 bases from J; bases unmatched to any gene: 6. The germline V gene encodes CDR1 SGHTA and CDR2 FQGNSA. The CDR3 DNA reads TGTGCCAGCAGTCCCCGGGACAGGGTCTACAATGAGCAGTTCTTC. Protein product: CASSPRDRVYNEQFF.

V gene TRBV7-9 combines with J gene TRBJ1-2; possibly TRBD1 for D (5 bases). Germline-derived CDR1 and CDR2 are SEHNR and FQNEAQ (reference sequence). Trimming took 5 bases from V and 6 from J, leaving 13 bases between them. The CDR3 has 13 amino acids. In DNA form, the CDR3 reads TGTGCCAGCAGCCCTCGGGCAGGGAATGGCTACACCTTC. Amino acids: CASSPRAGNGYTF.

Regarding this clone: Relative to the germline gene, one junction end is altered; a read error may explain this. The chain couples TRBV18 to TRBJ2-5; 10 nucleotides align to TRBD1. Germline-derived CDR1 and CDR2 are KGHSH and LQKENI. The CDR3 loop spans 15 amino acids. CDR3 sequence reads: CASSPRDRGQETQYF. The DNA for the CDR3 is TGTGCCAGCTCCCCACGGGACAGGGGACAAGAGACCCAGTACTTC.

DNA for the CDR3: TGTGCCAGCAGGTGGGACAGACCCGACTACGAGCAGTACTTC. Translation gives CASRWDRPDYEQYF. V and J are TRBV6-1 and TRBJ2-7, with 7 bases identical to TRBD1. With 6 bases clipped from V and 3 bases from J, the junction kept 8 bases outside the gene matches. Per the germline V gene, CDR1 is MNHNS and CDR2 is SASEGT. The CDR3 totals 14 residues.

The chain combines TRBV29-1 with TRBJ1-2; 8 bases are a match to TRBD1. The ends lost 7 bases at V and 4 bases at J; junction bases unmatched: 11. CDR1 and CDR2 (germline): SQVTM, ANQGSEA. The CDR3 consists of 14 residues. Here the CDR3 DNA reads TGCAGCGCTATCTTGACAGGGGAAGGCTATGGCTACACCTTC. Translation gives CSAILTGEGYGYTF.

CDR3 nucleotides: TGTGCCAGCAGTCGGCAGCCTCAGGGGCGGGAGCAGTACTTC. This gives the protein CASSRQPQGREQYF. This chain uses TRBV27 with TRBJ2-7; a weak D match, TRBD1 (6 bases). CDR3 size: 14 residues. Germline lookup yields CDR1 MNHEY and CDR2 SMNVEV (reference sequence). Trimming took off 5 bases at V and 7 bases at J, with 18 bases between the two ends.

The rearrangement joins TRBV6-1 to TRBJ1-2; D gene ambiguous. V was shortened by 6 bases and J by 6 bases, with 14 bases between the two germline ends. Germline assignment: CDR1 MNHNS and CDR2 SASEGT. The CDR3 runs to 13 residues. This CDR3 is CASRTYGRDGYTF. The CDR3 DNA reads TGTGCCAGCAGGACGTATGGGAGAGATGGCTACACCTTC.

This chain joins TRBV29-1 and TRBJ2-7; D is ambiguous. The germline V and J ends were trimmed by 7 bases and 6 bases, with 13 bases remaining between them. CDR3 length equals 11 residues. Germline V gene data show CDR1 as SQVTM and CDR2 as ANQGSEA. The CDR3 region has the DNA TGCAGCGCCGAGTTCGTCGGCGAGCAGTACTTC. It translates to CSAEFVGEQYF.

This sequence joins TRBV5-1 and TRBJ2-2, with D maybe TRBD2 (6 bases). Trimming removed 0 bases at V and 7 bases at J, with 10 bases between. The germline gives CDR1 SGHRS, CDR2 YFSETQ. This CDR3 is 14 amino acids long. CDR3 region: CASSLGQGGGELFF. The DNA for the CDR3 is TGCGCCAGCAGCTTGGGCCAGGGAGGCGGGGAGCTGTTTTTT.

The rearrangement joins TRBV6-1 to TRBJ2-7, with TRBD2 identical over 8 bases. The germline V gene encodes CDR1 MNHNS and CDR2 SASEGT. The CDR3 loop spans 13 amino acids. The V segment lost 4 bases and the J segment 5 bases; nucleotides outside the gene matches: 4. CDR3 in DNA: TGTGCCAGCAGTGGGCGGGAGGACGACGAGCAGTACTTC. It yields the protein CASSGREDDEQYF.

V and J are TRBV9 and TRBJ1-1; D possibly corresponds to TRBD1 (6 bases). The CDR3 is made up of 14 amino acids. V gave up 6 bases and J gave up 4 bases, with 16 bases separating them. Germline V CDR1 and CDR2: SGDLS, YYNGEE. In nucleotides, the CDR3 is TGTGCCAGCACCAAACAGGGTTTCGGCACTGAAGCTTTCTTT. Amino acids: CASTKQGFGTEAFF. The entire variable domain, with the rest obtained from reference TRBV9 and TRBJ1-1, is as follows: DSGVTQTPKHLITATGQRVTLRCSPRSGDLSVYWYQQSLDQGLQFLIQYYNGEERAKGNILERFSAQQFPDLHSELNLSSLELGDSALYFCASTKQGFGTEAFFGQGTRLTVV.

The rearrangement links TRBV5-4 to TRBJ1-1, with TRBD1 matching 7 bases. The V gene's germline CDR1 is SGHNT and CDR2 YYREEE (reference sequence). V shed 4 bases and J 8 bases; nucleotides not matched to a gene: 11. The CDR3 length is 14 residues. The CDR3 DNA follows: TGTGCCAGCAGCCTTACCGGGACAGCAAAAGAAGCTTTCTTT. Translation: CASSLTGTAKEAFF.

CDR3: CASSLAMARQGPSTDTQYF. The CDR3 region has the DNA TGTGCCAGCAGCTTAGCGATGGCTAGACAGGGACCCAGCACAGATACGCAGTATTTT. This sequence joins TRBV7-9 and TRBJ2-3, with 7 bases fitting TRBD1. The CDR3 runs to 19 residues. The J segment lost 0 bases and the V segment lost 0 bases, leaving 12 bases of the junction unmatched. The germline CDR1 and CDR2 sequences are SEHNR and FQNEAQ (reference sequence).

This chain uses TRBV5-1 with TRBJ2-7; D remains unclear. Trimming removed 2 bases at V and 2 bases at J, with 5 bases between. Germline CDR1 is SGHRS and CDR2 is YFSETQ. CDR3 length: 12 residues. The CDR3 nucleotides read TGCGCCAGCAGCTTAGCCCCCTACGAGCAGTACTTC. Translation gives CASSLAPYEQYF.

This sequence joins TRBV5-1 and TRBJ1-5, with 10 nucleotides matching TRBD1. With V trimmed by 4 bases and J by 5 bases, 6 bases remained unmatched. The CDR3 is 15 amino acids. Germline V gene lookup returns CDR1 SGHRS and CDR2 YFSETQ. The CDR3 nucleotides are TGCGCCAGCAGCCCCCGGACAGGGGGGGATCAGCCCCAGCATTTT. The encoded protein is CASSPRTGGDQPQHF.

The chain is built from TRBV9 and TRBJ2-1; tentative D call: TRBD1 (5 bases). V was pared by 2 bases and J by 1 base, with 10 bases between. This CDR3 comprises 15 residues. CDR1 SGDLS and CDR2 YYNGEE come from the germline V gene. CDR3 nucleotide sequence: TGTGCCAGCAGCGTTCGTGGGGCATCCTACAATGAGCAGTTCTTC. Translating gives CASSVRGASYNEQFF.

The chain employs TRBV19 and TRBJ1-4, with D hard to call. Germline V gene lookup returns CDR1 LNHDA and CDR2 SQIVND (reference sequence). CDR3 length: 15 amino acids. Between the trimmed V and J ends, which lost 0 bases and 8 bases, there was a span of 13 bases. As DNA, the CDR3 is TGTGCCAGTAGTATAGAGAGGGTCCGCGGGGAAAAACTGTTTTTT. Encoded protein: CASSIERVRGEKLFF.

The CDR3 loop is CAISESPGTNYGYTF. CDR3 in DNA: TGTGCCATCAGTGAGTCGCCGGGGACTAACTATGGCTACACCTTC. The chain employs TRBV10-3 and TRBJ1-2; D remains ambiguous. CDR3 size: 15 residues. CDR1 and CDR2 from the germline V gene are ENHRY and SYGVKD. V was shortened by 0 bases and J by 0 bases, with 8 bases between the two germline ends.

The J gene is TRBJ2-7, the V gene TRBV27; possible D gene TRBD1, 6 bases. Germline V gene data show CDR1 as MNHEY and CDR2 as SMNVEV (reference sequence). The germline V and J ends were trimmed by 3 bases and 2 bases, with 8 bases remaining between them. The CDR3 is made up of 13 amino acids. The CDR3 bases are TGTGCCAGCAGTTTCAGACAGGCCTACGAGCAGTACTTC. It yields the protein CASSFRQAYEQYF.

This rearrangement joins TRBV11-2 to TRBJ2-5, with 9 nucleotides matching TRBD2. CDR1 is SGHAT and CDR2 is FQNNGV in the germline V gene. The CDR3 sequence is 14 residues long. The junction had 3 bases not matched to a gene; V was cut back by 0 bases and J by 7 bases. In DNA, the CDR3 is TGTGCCAGCAGCTTAGAGCTAGCGGGGACGACCCAGTACTTC. Encoded protein: CASSLELAGTTQYF.

In DNA form, the CDR3 reads TGCGCCAGCAGCTTGGGGGCGATCACTGAAGCTTTCTTT. It specifies CASSLGAITEAFF. The chain combines TRBV5-1 with TRBJ1-1; D unclear. Germline assignment: CDR1 SGHRS and CDR2 YFSETQ. V lost 0 bases and J 4 bases, leaving 7 bases between the germline ends. CDR3 length equals 13 residues.

J is TRBJ2-3 and V is TRBV25-1, with 9 positions matching TRBD1. This CDR3 is built from 14 residues. V gave up 2 bases and J gave up 7 bases; unmatched junction bases: 4. Germline V gene data show CDR1 as MGHDK and CDR2 as SYGVNS. The CDR3 nucleotides are TGTGCCAGCAGTGAACCGGGACAGGGTAATACGCAGTATTTT. It codes for CASSEPGQGNTQYF.

The chain recombines TRBV7-8 with TRBJ1-2, with 9 bases lining up with TRBD1. Losses at the gene ends were 5 bases for V and 4 bases for J; bases not matched to a gene: 11. This CDR3 has 16 residues. The germline gives CDR1 SGHVS, CDR2 FQNEAQ. CDR3 bases: TGTGCCAGCAGCCGCGTCCCGGGACAGGGTACCTATGGCTACACCTTC. Its protein is CASSRVPGQGTYGYTF. Full variable domain (rest looked up from reference TRBV7-8 and TRBJ1-2): GAGVSQSPRYKVAKRGQDVALRCDPISGHVSLFWYQQALGQGPEFLTYFQNEAQLDKSGLPSDRFFAERPEGSVSTLKIQRTQQEDSAVYLCASSRVPGQGTYGYTFGSGTRLTVV.

This chain uses TRBV5-1 with TRBJ1-2, with D maybe TRBD1 (5 bases). The germline V gene encodes CDR1 SGHRS and CDR2 YFSETQ. V was trimmed by 5 bases and J by 7 bases, leaving 15 bases between them. The CDR3 loop spans 13 amino acids. CDR3 nucleotides: TGCGCCAGCAGACCGGGTGGGCAGGGTGGCTACACCTTC. Translating it yields CASRPGGQGGYTF.

This chain links TRBV7-9 with TRBJ2-7; 8 bases match TRBD1. Germline assignment: CDR1 SEHNR and CDR2 FQNEAQ (reference sequence). After removal of 1 base from V and 11 bases from J, the junction contained 10 bases not matched to a gene. CDR3 length equals 14 residues. CDR3 in amino acids: CASSLGGQDPQKYV. CDR3 nucleotides: TGTGCCAGCAGCTTAGGGGGACAGGACCCTCAAAAGTACGTC.

The chain uses TRBV5-1 and TRBJ2-7; 7 nucleotides agree with TRBD2. The CDR3 has 15 residues. J was trimmed by 0 bases and V by 3 bases; bases with no gene match: 6. Germline V gene sequence: CDR1 SGHRS, CDR2 YFSETQ. The CDR3 protein is CASSWGGANSYEQYV. Here the CDR3 DNA reads TGCGCCAGCAGCTGGGGAGGGGCTAACTCCTACGAGCAGTACGTC.

The chain employs TRBV5-4 and TRBJ1-2, with 10 bases lining up with TRBD1. V was pared by 4 bases and J by 7 bases, with 10 bases of the junction left unmatched. The CDR3 loop spans 15 amino acids. Germline V lookup: CDR1 SGHNT, CDR2 YYREEE (reference sequence). The CDR3 DNA is TGTGCCAGCAGCGTCCCCGGGACAGGGGTGGGTGGCTACACCTTC. This encodes CASSVPGTGVGGYTF.